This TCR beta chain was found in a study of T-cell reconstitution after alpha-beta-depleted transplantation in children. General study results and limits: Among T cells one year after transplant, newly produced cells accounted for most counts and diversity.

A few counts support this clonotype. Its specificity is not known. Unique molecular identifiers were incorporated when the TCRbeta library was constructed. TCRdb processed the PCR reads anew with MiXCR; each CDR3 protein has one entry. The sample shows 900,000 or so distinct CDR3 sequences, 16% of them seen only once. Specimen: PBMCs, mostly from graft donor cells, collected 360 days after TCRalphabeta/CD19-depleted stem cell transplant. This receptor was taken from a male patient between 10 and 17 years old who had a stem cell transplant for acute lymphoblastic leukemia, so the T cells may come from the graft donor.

In nucleotides, the CDR3 is TGTGCCAGCAGTTTATCCCGGGACAGGGGGCGCGGCCATCCAGATACGCAGTATTTT. It encodes CASSLSRDRGRGHPDTQYF. The chain is built from TRBV12-3 or TRBV12-4 and TRBJ2-3, with 12 bases that match TRBD1. This CDR3 is 19 amino acids long. The ends lost 2 bases at V and 4 bases at J; junction bases unmatched: 13.